This T cell receptor (beta chain) appears in the sequencing data of a study of blood T cell repertoires in COVID-19. Method: immunoSEQ multiplex PCR; TCRdb's copy keeps in-frame clones and lacks some. This sample has under 65,000 clones; about 90% occur once, and the top ten carry approximately 20%. Trimming took 6 bases from V and 0 from J; bases not matched to a gene: 13. The CDR3 contains 19 residues. Germline V gene data show CDR1 as MNHEY and CDR2 as SVGEGT. This TCR derives from an elderly woman with COVID-19, enrolled during active disease. The chain combines TRBV6-2 or TRBV6-3 with TRBJ2-4; 11 bases line up with TRBD2. Sequenced material: peripheral blood. The CDR3 DNA reads TGTGCCAGCAGCCCTATAGGGGTAGCGGGGGGGAAAGCCAAAAACATTCAGTACTTC. Protein product: CASSPIGVAGGKAKNIQYF.